This entry is about one TCR beta chain. What antigen it recognizes has not been identified. The sample holds no much larger clone one base away, and base qualities are not on file. Hyperthyroidism patients were newly diagnosed, with disease duration under 2 months, and aged 18 to 65 years. The study excluded patients with uncontrolled infections, other autoimmune diseases, pregnancy or lactation. Clinical symptoms, serum thyroxine and TRAb, thyroid ultrasound, and orbital computed tomography formed the basis for the diagnoses. For progressor patients, blood was drawn at the first diagnosis of hyperthyroidism, before any ophthalmopathy symptoms had appeared. PBMCs were isolated from 8 to 10 ml of fresh peripheral blood by Ficoll-Paque density gradient centrifugation. Patients classed as progressors first received a Graves' hyperthyroidism diagnosis and then went on to develop ophthalmopathy during follow-up. Total RNA was extracted using Trizol reagent, and RNA quality was assessed on an Agilent 2100 Bioanalyzer.

This entry belongs to a study of T cells in Graves' hyperthyroidism and ophthalmopathy (dated by TCRdb to the late 2010s). In terms of the full investigation: Peripheral blood was collected at initial diagnosis, before any treatment. TCR V-J signatures able to tell the groups apart were searched for in a discovery cohort of 100 patients, of whom around 43 had Graves' ophthalmopathy and some 60 had stable Graves' hyperthyroidism. TCR Vbeta CDR3 sequencing of some 140 peripheral blood samples (under 45 ophthalmopathy, 75 to 85 hyperthyroidism and some 17 progressor patients) is reported in the paper. Prospective prediction of ophthalmopathy was tested in an independent validation cohort of under 20 hyperthyroidism patients and some 17 patients who later progressed to ophthalmopathy. After sampling, hyperthyroidism patients received methimazole starting at 30 mg daily, and ophthalmopathy patients received high-dose intravenous methylprednisolone. The roughly 90 discovery patients were divided at random into training and test sets in a 7:3 ratio. The study also compared thyroid tissue and blood T-cell repertoires from about six Graves' hyperthyroidism patients. The research as a whole found: A 13 V-J signature model separated ophthalmopathy from stable hyperthyroidism, with just over 85% sensitivity and about 81% specificity in cross-validation and 80%/75% in testing. In validation, the model predicted progression to ophthalmopathy with approximately 71% sensitivity and 72.22% specificity, a median of roughly seven months before onset. Blood samples also contained most of the expanded thyroid clonotypes (frequency above 0.001), which suggests that blood repertoires may reflect thyroid immune responses. No statistical method was used to fix the sample size in advance, and group allocation was not hidden from the investigators.

The CDR3 spans 16 residues, from the cysteine through the phenylalanine. Only the CDR3 DNA stays, 48 bases, in frame from base 1. Reading the germline V gene (reference sequence) gives CDR1 SGHAT and CDR2 FQDESV. The V end loses 5 bases and the J end loses 5 bases, and a stretch of 22 bases separates them. The TCR beta CDR3 regions were amplified from RNA transcripts. For the first round of RT-PCR on the TCR CDR3, the HTBI primer set was used together with the Qiagen OneStep RT-PCR kit. Libraries were constructed in a second round of multiplex PCR, after which size selection and purification were carried out. Paired-end sequencing of the libraries was performed with 100 bp reads on an Illumina HiSeq2000. As for the authors' bioinformatics: Raw data were processed with SOAPnuke, discarding reads with adapters, uncalled bases, mean Phred below 15, or no exact constant-primer or identifier match. High-quality paired reads were merged with COPE v1.2.5, and unique nucleotide sequences were defined as clonotypes. Clonotypes were aligned to IMGT TRBV, TRBD and TRBJ reference segments using MiTCR v1.1. The analysis included only V-J combinations with a frequency above 0.0001, which together covered more than 99% of the repertoires. The TCS score was defined as the ratio of F50 (clonal expansion) to E x V (chaos), calculated using BLOSUM62-based TCRdist between CDR3 peptides within each V-J. Welch's t-statistics and random forest reduced 514 V-J features to fewer than 15, which were used in a naive Bayes classifier (R e1071). TCRdb cleaned the public reads at Q25 with fastp, built clones with MiXCR and kept in-frame beta chains. Every distinct CDR3 protein forms one entry, paired with its most common genes and DNA. The V and J calls here are based on TCRdb, not the publication. For this sample the table gives 280,000 or so distinct CDR3 sequences, of which less than 30% were detected only once. The ten largest account for around 28% of the sample.

This TCR derives from a man aged 40-50 years with Graves' hyperthyroidism that later progressed to Graves' ophthalmopathy. The source material was blood. The chain is made from TRBV11-1 and TRBJ2-7; 7 matching bases give a weak D call of TRBD1. The DNA sequence follows: TGTGCCAGCAGCCCACCGGGGGTGACAGGGAACCACGAGCAGTACTTC. Its coded protein is CASSPPGVTGNHEQYF.